The 23 T cell receptor beta chains in this list originate from one sample, sequenced in a study of CD4 and CD8 cells across lung adenocarcinoma regions. From the PCR reads, TCRdb called clonotypes with MiXCR, one entry per CDR3 protein. The sample carries some 7,200 distinct CDR3 sequences, 56% recorded once. The sample taken for sequencing was CD4+ T cells from the center of a lung tumor. The receptor source for this set is a female donor with lung adenocarcinoma. The CD4 and CD8 labels of this study may be unreliable.

The rearrangement joins TRBV27 to TRBJ2-3; D perhaps matches TRBD2 (5 bases). Germline CDR1 reads MNHEY; CDR2 reads SMNVEV (reference sequence). CDR3 size: 12 residues. V was cut by 4 bases and J by 10 bases, with 12 bases left in between. This chain's CDR3 is CASSSMEVAQYF. DNA for the CDR3: TGTGCCAGCAGTTCCATGGAGGTCGCGCAGTATTTT.

This clonotype was found many times. The chain has TRBV27 and TRBJ2-7, with a weak D call TRBD1 (6 bases). V lost 2 bases and J lost 3, with 11 bases in between. Germline lookup yields CDR1 MNHEY and CDR2 SMNVEV (reference sequence). The CDR3 spans 14 residues. CDR3 residues: CASSLGRGFYEQYF. In DNA, the CDR3 is TGTGCCAGCAGTTTAGGCAGGGGTTTCTACGAGCAGTACTTC.

This clonotype was detected only once. The chain uses TRBV7-2 and TRBJ2-3, with D perhaps given as TRBD1 or TRBD2 (6 bases each). The V end lost 5 bases, the J end lost 5 bases, and 14 bases lay between the germline ends. Germline V CDR1 and CDR2: SGHTA, FQGNSA. This CDR3 is 14 amino acids long. CDR3 amino acids: CASSQRGVGDTQYF. The CDR3 coding sequence is TGTGCCAGCAGCCAAAGGGGGGTCGGAGATACGCAGTATTTT.

Comments on this clonotype: A read error may produce the germline difference seen at one junction end. The chain carries TRBV6-2 or TRBV6-3 and TRBJ2-4; possible D gene TRBD1, 6 bases. This CDR3 region has 16 residues. Germline CDR1 MNHEY, CDR2 SVGEGT. For the CDR3, the DNA is TGTGTCAGCGCTCAGCCAGGGGCGCGTGACAAAGAGATTCAGTACTTC. As protein: CVSAQPGARDKEIQYF.

A remark on this clonotype: The junction does not match germline at one end; this may be a read error. The V and J genes are TRBV27 and TRBJ2-2, with TRBD1 identical over 7 bases. Germline lookup yields CDR1 MNHEY and CDR2 SMNVEV (reference sequence). The CDR3 has 18 residues. In nucleotides, the CDR3 is TGTGCCAGCAGTTTATACTCCCCCGGGACAGTCAGCACCGGGGAGCAGTTTTTT. Translating gives CASSLYSPGTVSTGEQFF.

Turning to this clonotype: Mismatch with germline at one junction end may stem from a read error. J is TRBJ2-3 and V is TRBV6-2 or TRBV6-3; possible D gene TRBD2, 5 bases. CDR3 length: 14 residues. Germline assignment: CDR1 MNHEY and CDR2 SVGEGT. The CDR3 loop is CAGSGEHLTDTQYF. CDR3 bases: TGTGCGGGCAGTGGGGAGCACCTCACAGATACCCAGTATTTC.

The rearrangement joins TRBV6-1 to TRBJ2-1, with D perhaps TRBD1 or TRBD2 (6 bases each). The tail of the sequence fits TRBJ2-7 better, so the J call may be wrong. CDR1 and CDR2 (germline): MNHNS, SASEGT. This CDR3 is 14 amino acids long. As DNA, the CDR3 is TGTGCCAGCAGAGAGGCTGGGAGGACAGATGAGCAGTACTTC. This translates into CASREAGRTDEQYF.

About this clonotype itself: The conserved closing phenylalanine or tryptophan is absent in this CDR3, likely reflecting a read error. No DNA is shown, since the ends of the CDR3 on it are uncertain; the CDR3 is the one TCRdb lists. This chain links TRBV21-1 with TRBJ2-1; no check of the table's D call, TRBD2, against the DNA was made. TRBV21-1 is labeled a pseudogene. The length of the CDR3 is 10 amino acids, counting both ends. The CDR3: CGHQPAQGPA.

The chain carries TRBV10-2 and TRBJ2-3; no definite D call. The J call is in doubt because the DNA end fits TRBJ2-4 better. The CDR3 contains 11 residues. Germline CDR1 WSHSY, CDR2 SAAADI. CDR3 bases: TGCGCCAGCAGACACGAAGATACTCAGTACTTC. It yields the protein CASRHEDTQYF.

Ten or more counts support this clonotype. CDR3 loop: CASRSDRLSYEQYF. The CDR3 nucleotides read TGTGCCAGCAGATCAGACAGACTTTCCTACGAGCAGTACTTC. The chain employs TRBV7-9 and TRBJ2-7, with D tentatively TRBD1 (5 bases). This CDR3 is 14 amino acids long. Germline CDR1 reads SEHNR; CDR2 reads FQNEAQ (reference sequence). Trimming stripped 6 bases from V and 1 base from J, with 13 bases between.

This sequence joins TRBV7-9 and TRBJ2-5, with a possible D match to TRBD1 (6 bases). Trimming removed 6 bases from V and 5 bases from J, with 19 bases in between. CDR1 and CDR2 (germline): SEHNR, FQNEAQ (reference sequence). The CDR3 sequence is 15 residues long. CDR3 amino acids: CASRSIQAGAETQYF. CDR3 in DNA: TGTGCCAGCAGGTCTATCCAGGCAGGGGCGGAGACCCAGTACTTC.

This clonotype is classed as medium-sized. This chain joins TRBV6-1 and TRBJ2-1; 7 bases map to TRBD1. With the DNA end fitting TRBJ2-7 better, the J assignment may be wrong. There are 15 residues in the CDR3. Germline CDR1 and CDR2: MNHNS and SASEGT. The CDR3 bases are TGTGCCAGCAGTGAAGCGCTTATAGGGGGCTTCGAGCAGTACTTC. Translated, it gives CASSEALIGGFEQYF.

This clonotype is labeled as medium-sized. The gene calls are TRBV25-1 and TRBJ2-1; 9 bases fit TRBD1. Per the germline V gene, CDR1 is MGHDK and CDR2 is SYGVNS. Trimming took 3 bases from V and 9 from J; bases not matched to a gene: 6. There are 14 residues in the CDR3. Here the CDR3 reads CASSDIQGAIEQFF. CDR3 nucleotides: TGTGCCAGCAGTGACATACAGGGGGCCATTGAGCAGTTCTTC.

The chain combines TRBV28 with TRBJ2-1; 8 bases line up with TRBD2. The CDR3 has 15 residues. Germline CDR1 MDHEN, CDR2 SYDVKM. V trimming: 5 bases; J trimming: 5 bases; junction bases outside the gene matches: 8. In DNA form, the CDR3 reads TGTGCCAGCAGTCCAAGCGGGAGCTTAGACAATGAGCAGTTCTTC. Translating gives CASSPSGSLDNEQFF.

J is TRBJ2-1 and V is TRBV6-1; a possible D gene is TRBD2 (6 bases). The CDR3 runs 14 residues. Germline V gene lookup returns CDR1 MNHNS and CDR2 SASEGT. The V and J ends lost 5 bases and 2 bases respectively, with 10 bases between them. Here the CDR3 reads CASSNRGTYNEQFF. For the CDR3, the DNA is TGTGCCAGCAGTAATCGGGGGACCTACAATGAGCAGTTCTTC.

The V gene is TRBV4-1, the J gene TRBJ2-7; no clear D gene. V was cut by 3 bases and J by 0 bases, with 9 bases left in between. Germline CDR1 reads MGHRA; CDR2 reads YSYEKL. The CDR3 covers 14 residues. Written as DNA, the CDR3 is TGCGCCAGCAGCCACACATTAAGCTCCTACGAGCAGTACTTC. It codes for CASSHTLSSYEQYF.

The V and J genes are TRBV6-1 and TRBJ2-1, with D perhaps matching TRBD2 (5 bases). The DNA end favors TRBJ2-5, so the J call may be wrong. The CDR3 totals 14 residues. Looked up from germline, CDR1 is MNHNS and CDR2 is SASEGT. CDR3 amino acids: CASSPRTRAETQYF. DNA of the CDR3: TGTGCCAGCAGTCCGCGTACTAGGGCGGAGACCCAGTACTTC.

J is TRBJ1-1 and V is TRBV10-1; TRBD1 is a possible D gene (6 bases). V was pared by 5 bases and J by 4 bases, with 14 bases between. Looked up from germline, CDR1 is WNHNN and CDR2 is SYGVQD (reference sequence). This CDR3 has 14 residues. The CDR3 bases are TGCGCCAGCAGTCAGGGGCTGATGGGCACTGAAGCTTTCTTT. Protein sequence: CASSQGLMGTEAFF.

The J gene is TRBJ2-3, the V gene TRBV6-1; TRBD2 agrees at 8 bases. The J call may not be correct, given that the DNA end is closer to TRBJ2-7. Germline values: CDR1 MNHNS, CDR2 SASEGT. CDR3 size: 12 residues. CDR3 protein: CASSDPGGEQYF. CDR3 nucleotides: TGTGCCAGCAGTGACCCGGGGGGGGAGCAGTACTTC.

The rearrangement uses TRBV10-1 and TRBJ2-1; 7 nucleotides agree with TRBD2. The CDR3 consists of 14 residues. The V segment lost 3 bases and the J segment 6 bases; nucleotides outside the gene matches: 5. Germline V gene sequence: CDR1 WNHNN, CDR2 SYGVQD (reference sequence). The CDR3 bases are TGCGCCAGCAGTGAAATGGCGGGAGCCAATGAGCAGTTCTTC. As protein: CASSEMAGANEQFF.

As concerns this clonotype: This sequence may be a read error, since a much larger clone differs from it by one base. This chain links TRBV25-1 with TRBJ2-1, with 9 positions matching TRBD1. This CDR3 contains 14 residues. The V gene's germline CDR1 is MGHDK and CDR2 SYGVNS. The CDR3 DNA reads TGTGTCAGCAGTGACATACAGGGGGCCATTGAGCAGTTCTTC. It codes for CVSSDIQGAIEQFF.

V is TRBV28 and J is TRBJ2-5; D gene uncertain. The CDR3 sequence is 12 residues long. Germline loops: CDR1 MDHEN, CDR2 SYDVKM. Trimming pared 3 bases from V and 5 bases from J, leaving 7 bases between. The CDR3 reads CASSFFVETQYF. The CDR3 DNA reads TGTGCCAGCAGTTTTTTCGTCGAGACCCAGTACTTC. Based on the CDR3 plus reference TRBV28 and TRBJ2-5, the full variable domain is DVKVTQSSRYLVKRTGEKVFLECVQDMDHENMFWYRQDPGLGLRLIYFSYDVKMKEKGDIPEGYSVSREKKERFSLILESASTNQTSMYLCASSFFVETQYFGPGTRLLVL.

As for this clonotype: Its ends do not fully match the called genes, so a read error is possible. This chain uses TRBV27 with TRBJ2-5; TRBD1 aligns across 7 bases. CDR1 is MNHEY and CDR2 is SMNVEV in the germline V gene (reference sequence). The CDR3 length is 15 residues. CDR3 sequence reads: CASKRGTAPPETQYF. Here the CDR3 DNA reads TGTGCCTCGAAAAGAGGGACAGCACCCCCAGAGACCCAGTATTTC.